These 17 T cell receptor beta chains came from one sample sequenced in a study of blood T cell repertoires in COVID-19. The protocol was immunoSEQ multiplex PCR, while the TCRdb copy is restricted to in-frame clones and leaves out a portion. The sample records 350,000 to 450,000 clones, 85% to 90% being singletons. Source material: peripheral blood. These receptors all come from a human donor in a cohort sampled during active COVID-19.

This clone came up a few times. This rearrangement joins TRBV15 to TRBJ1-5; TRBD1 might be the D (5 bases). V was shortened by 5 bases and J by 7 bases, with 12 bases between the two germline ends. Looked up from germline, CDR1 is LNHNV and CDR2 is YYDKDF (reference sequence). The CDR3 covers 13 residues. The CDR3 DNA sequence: TGTGCCACCAGCGTCAGGGTTGGACAGCCCCAGCATTTT. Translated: CATSVRVGQPQHF.

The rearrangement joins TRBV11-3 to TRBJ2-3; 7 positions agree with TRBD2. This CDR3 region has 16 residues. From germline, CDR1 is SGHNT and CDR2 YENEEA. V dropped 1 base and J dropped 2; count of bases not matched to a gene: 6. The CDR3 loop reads CASSLGPGGLTDTQYF. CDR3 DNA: TGTGCCAGCAGCTTAGGCCCGGGGGGACTCACAGATACGCAGTATTTT. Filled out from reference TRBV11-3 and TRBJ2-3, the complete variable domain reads EAGVVQSPRYKIIEKKQPVAFWCNPISGHNTLYWYLQNLGQGPELLIRYENEEAVDDSQLPKDRFSAERLKGVDSTLKIQPAELGDSAVYLCASSLGPGGLTDTQYFGPGTRLTVL.

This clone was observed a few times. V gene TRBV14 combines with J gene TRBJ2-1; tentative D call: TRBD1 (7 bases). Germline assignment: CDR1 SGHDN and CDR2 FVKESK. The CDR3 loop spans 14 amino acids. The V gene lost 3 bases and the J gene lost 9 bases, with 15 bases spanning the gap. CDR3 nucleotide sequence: TGTGCCAGCAGCCAGGAGGGGGCCTGGCGTGAGCAGTTCTTC. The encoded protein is CASSQEGAWREQFF. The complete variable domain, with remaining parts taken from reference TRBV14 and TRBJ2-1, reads EAGVTQFPSHSVIEKGQTVTLRCDPISGHDNLYWYRRVMGKEIKFLLHFVKESKQDESGMPNNRFLAERTGGTYSTLKVQPAELEDSGVYFCASSQEGAWREQFFGPGTRLTVL.

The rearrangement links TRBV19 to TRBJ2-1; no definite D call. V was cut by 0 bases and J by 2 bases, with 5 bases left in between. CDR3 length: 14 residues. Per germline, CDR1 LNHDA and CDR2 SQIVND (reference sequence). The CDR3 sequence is CASSIDPAYNEQFF. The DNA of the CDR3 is TGTGCCAGTAGTATAGATCCAGCCTACAATGAGCAGTTCTTC.

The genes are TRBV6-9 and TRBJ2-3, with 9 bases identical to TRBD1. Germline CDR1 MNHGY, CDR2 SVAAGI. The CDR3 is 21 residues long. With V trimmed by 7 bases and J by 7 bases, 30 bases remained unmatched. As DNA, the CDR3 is TGTGCCAGCATCGACTCCTACCCGGGACAGGGAGGCCCCTTCCCCCATCATACGCAGTATTTT. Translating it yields CASIDSYPGQGGPFPHHTQYF.

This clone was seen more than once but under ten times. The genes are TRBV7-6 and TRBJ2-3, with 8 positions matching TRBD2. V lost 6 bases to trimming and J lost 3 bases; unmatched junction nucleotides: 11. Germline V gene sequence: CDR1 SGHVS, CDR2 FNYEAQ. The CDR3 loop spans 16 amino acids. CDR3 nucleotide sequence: TGTGCCAGCAGTCCGGGAGGGGGATGGGGTACAGATACGCAGTATTTT. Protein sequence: CASSPGGGWGTDTQYF.

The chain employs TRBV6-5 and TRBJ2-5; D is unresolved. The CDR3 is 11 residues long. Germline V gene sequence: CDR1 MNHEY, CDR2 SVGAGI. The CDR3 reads CGAGPQETQYF. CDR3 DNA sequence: TGTGGGGCAGGCCCGCAAGAGACCCAGTACTTC.

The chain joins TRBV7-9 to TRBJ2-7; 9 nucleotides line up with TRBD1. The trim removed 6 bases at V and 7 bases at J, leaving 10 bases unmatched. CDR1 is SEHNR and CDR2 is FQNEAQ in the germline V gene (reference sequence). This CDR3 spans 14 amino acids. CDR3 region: CASRGTGLSGEQYF. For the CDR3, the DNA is TGTGCCAGCAGGGGGACAGGGCTATCGGGAGAGCAGTACTTC.

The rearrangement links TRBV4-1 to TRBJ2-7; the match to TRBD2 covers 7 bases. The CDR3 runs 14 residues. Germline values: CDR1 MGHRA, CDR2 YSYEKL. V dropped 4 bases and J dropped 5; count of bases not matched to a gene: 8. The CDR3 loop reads CASSRTSGSDEQYF. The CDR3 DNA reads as TGCGCCAGCAGCCGGACTAGTGGTTCTGACGAGCAGTACTTC.

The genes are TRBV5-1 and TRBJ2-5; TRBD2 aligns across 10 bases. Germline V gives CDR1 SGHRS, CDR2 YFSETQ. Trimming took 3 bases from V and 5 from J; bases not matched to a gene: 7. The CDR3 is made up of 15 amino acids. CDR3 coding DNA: TGCGCCAGCAGCTCGCTAGCGGGAGAGGGGGAGACCCAGTACTTC. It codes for CASSSLAGEGETQYF.

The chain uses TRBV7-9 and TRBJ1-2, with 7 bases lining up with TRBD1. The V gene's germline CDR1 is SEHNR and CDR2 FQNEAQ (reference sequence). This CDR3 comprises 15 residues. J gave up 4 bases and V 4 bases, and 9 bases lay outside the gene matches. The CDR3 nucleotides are TGTGCCAGCAGCTCCCTGGGACAGTCATTCTATGGCTACACCTTC. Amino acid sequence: CASSSLGQSFYGYTF. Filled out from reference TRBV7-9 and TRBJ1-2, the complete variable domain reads DTGVSQNPRHKITKRGQNVTFRCDPISEHNRLYWYRQTLGQGPEFLTYFQNEAQLEKSRLLSDRFSAERPKGSFSTLEIQRTEQGDSAMYLCASSSLGQSFYGYTFGSGTRLTVV.

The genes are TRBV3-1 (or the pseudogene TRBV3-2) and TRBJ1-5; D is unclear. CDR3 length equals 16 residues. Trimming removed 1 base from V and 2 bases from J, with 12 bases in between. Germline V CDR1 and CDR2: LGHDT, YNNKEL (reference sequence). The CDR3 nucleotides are TGTGCCAGCAGCCAAGCCAGGCCAGATGGCAATCAGCCCCAGCATTTT. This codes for CASSQARPDGNQPQHF.

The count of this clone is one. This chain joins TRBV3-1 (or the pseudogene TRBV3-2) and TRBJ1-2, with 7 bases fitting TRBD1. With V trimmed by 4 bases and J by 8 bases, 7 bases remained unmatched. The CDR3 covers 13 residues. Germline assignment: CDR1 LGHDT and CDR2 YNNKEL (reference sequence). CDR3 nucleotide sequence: TGTGCCAGCAGCCTCCGACAGGGTGAAGGCTACACCTTC. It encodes CASSLRQGEGYTF.

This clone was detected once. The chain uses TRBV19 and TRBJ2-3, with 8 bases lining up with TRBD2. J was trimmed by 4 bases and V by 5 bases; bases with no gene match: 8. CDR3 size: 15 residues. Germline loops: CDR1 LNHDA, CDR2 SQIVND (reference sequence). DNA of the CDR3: TGTGCCAGTAGTCCCCAGCGGGGGATCGCAGATACGCAGTATTTT. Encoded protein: CASSPQRGIADTQYF.

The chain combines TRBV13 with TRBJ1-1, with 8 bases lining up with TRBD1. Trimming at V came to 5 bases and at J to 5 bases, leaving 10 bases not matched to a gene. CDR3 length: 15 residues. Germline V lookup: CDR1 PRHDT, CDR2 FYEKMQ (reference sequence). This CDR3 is CASSHTGGGRTEAFF. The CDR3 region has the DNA TGTGCCAGCAGCCATACAGGGGGTGGTAGGACTGAAGCTTTCTTT.

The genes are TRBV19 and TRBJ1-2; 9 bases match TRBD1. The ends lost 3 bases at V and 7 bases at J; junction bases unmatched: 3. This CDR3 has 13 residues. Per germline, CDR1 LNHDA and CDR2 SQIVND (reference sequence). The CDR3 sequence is CASSMGQGSGYTF. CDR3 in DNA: TGTGCCAGTAGTATGGGACAGGGAAGTGGCTACACCTTC.

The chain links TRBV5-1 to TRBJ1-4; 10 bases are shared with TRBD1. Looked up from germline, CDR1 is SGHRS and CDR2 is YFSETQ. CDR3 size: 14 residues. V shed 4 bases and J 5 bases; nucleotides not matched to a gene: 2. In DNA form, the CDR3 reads TGCGCCAGCAGCCGGGGACAGGGGAATGAAAAACTGTTTTTT. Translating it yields CASSRGQGNEKLFF. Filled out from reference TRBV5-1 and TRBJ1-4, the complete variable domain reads KAGVTQTPRYLIKTRGQQVTLSCSPISGHRSVSWYQQTPGQGLQFLFEYFSETQRNKGNFPGRFSGRQFSNSRSEMNVSTLELGDSALYLCASSRGQGNEKLFFGSGTQLSVL.